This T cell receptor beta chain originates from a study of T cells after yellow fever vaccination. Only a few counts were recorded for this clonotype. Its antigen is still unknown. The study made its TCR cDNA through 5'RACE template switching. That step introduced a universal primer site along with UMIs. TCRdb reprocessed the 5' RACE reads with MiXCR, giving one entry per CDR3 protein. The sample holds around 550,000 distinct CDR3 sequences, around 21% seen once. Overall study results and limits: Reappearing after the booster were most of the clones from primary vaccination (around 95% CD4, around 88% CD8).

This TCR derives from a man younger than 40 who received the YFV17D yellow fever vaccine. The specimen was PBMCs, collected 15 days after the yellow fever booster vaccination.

This CDR3 reads CASSSEYNTGELFF. CDR3 bases: TGCGCCAGCAGCTCGGAATACAACACCGGGGAGCTGTTTTTT. The chain recombines TRBV5-1 with TRBJ2-2; D is ambiguous. CDR1 is SGHRS, CDR2 YFSETQ, per germline. The CDR3 consists of 14 residues. Trimming took off 3 bases at V and 2 bases at J, with 8 bases between the two ends.